This T cell receptor (beta chain) originates from a study of T cell changes during pregnancy in multiple sclerosis. Generated by immunoSEQ multiplex PCR, the TCRdb table keeps only in-frame clones and is missing some. This sample carries 55,000 to 95,000 clones, approximately 90% of them seen once, and the ten largest clones take over 2%. The germline V gene has CDR1 MRHNA and CDR2 SNTAGT. The CDR3 consists of 13 residues. Trimming removed 4 bases from V and 7 bases from J, with 13 bases in between. This receptor was taken from a female donor in good health, enrolled as a control in a pregnancy study. The chain carries TRBV6-4 and TRBJ1-2; D may be TRBD1 (5 bases). The source was peripheral blood, collected in the second trimester of pregnancy. In nucleotides, the CDR3 is TGTGCCAGCAGTGCCGGGGGGGATCGTGGCTACACCTTC. This codes for CASSAGGDRGYTF.